Listed below are T cell receptor beta chains from one sample, sequenced in a study of cytomegalovirus exposure and HLA in healthy donors. Here immunoSEQ multiplex PCR was the method, and the copy in TCRdb shows in-frame clones only, minus some. The repertoire includes more than 85,000 clones, over 65% of them detected once, and about an eighth sits in the top ten. Material for sequencing was PBMCs. These receptors were obtained from a man aged 30 to 39 in good health and CMV-seropositive. The CDR3 runs from the conserved cysteine through the conserved F or W. A D gene is named only where the DNA matches it firmly. Rows give clone size only sometimes, using once, few, many, or a class for an expanded clone.

abundance: .; d_gene: .; j_gene: TRBJ2-1; v_gene: TRBV28; CDR3aa: CAAIPRDSSYNEQFF; CDR3nt: TGTGCCGCCATTCCCCGGGACTCTTCCTACAATGAGCAGTTCTTC
abundance: .; d_gene: .; j_gene: TRBJ1-2; v_gene: TRBV6-5; CDR3aa: CASSYRDTSYGYTF; CDR3nt: TGTGCCAGCAGTTACCGGGACACTTCTTATGGCTACACCTTC
abundance: .; d_gene: TRBD2; j_gene: TRBJ2-7; v_gene: TRBV5-1; CDR3aa: CASSITSGNYEQYF; CDR3nt: TGCGCCAGCAGCATTACTAGCGGCAACTACGAGCAGTACTTC
abundance: few; d_gene: .; j_gene: TRBJ1-2; v_gene: TRBV6-1; CDR3aa: CASSVSLGGVYGYTF; CDR3nt: TGTGCCAGCAGCGTGAGCCTGGGCGGGGTCTATGGCTACACCTTC
abundance: .; d_gene: TRBD1; j_gene: TRBJ1-1; v_gene: TRBV4-3; CDR3aa: CASSQDRTGPSTEAFF; CDR3nt: TGCGCCAGCAGCCAAGATAGGACAGGGCCGAGCACTGAAGCTTTCTTT
abundance: .; d_gene: .; j_gene: TRBJ2-5; v_gene: TRBV9; CDR3aa: CASSVVVAERAQYF; CDR3nt: TGTGCCAGCAGCGTAGTTGTCGCAGAGAGGGCCCAGTACTTC
abundance: .; d_gene: TRBD1; j_gene: TRBJ2-7; v_gene: TRBV7-6; CDR3aa: CASSRGQGNHEQYF; CDR3nt: TGTGCCAGCAGCCGAGGACAGGGGAACCACGAGCAGTACTTC
abundance: .; d_gene: TRBD1; j_gene: TRBJ2-7; v_gene: TRBV7-2; CDR3aa: CASSLRSPGQTTSYEQYF; CDR3nt: TGTGCCAGCAGCTTACGTTCTCCGGGACAGACGACCTCCTACGAGCAGTACTTC
abundance: few; d_gene: TRBD2; j_gene: TRBJ2-2; v_gene: TRBV4-3; CDR3aa: CASSQEERGSNTGELFF; CDR3nt: TGCGCCAGCAGCCAAGAAGAGCGGGGTAGTAACACCGGGGAGCTGTTTTTT
abundance: .; d_gene: TRBD2; j_gene: TRBJ2-5; v_gene: TRBV7-9; CDR3aa: CASSPSVAGHETQYF; CDR3nt: TGTGCCAGCAGCCCCAGTGTAGCGGGGCACGAGACCCAGTACTTC
abundance: .; d_gene: TRBD1; j_gene: TRBJ1-5; v_gene: TRBV19; CDR3aa: CAASHSGRGPEYSNQPQHF; CDR3nt: TGTGCCGCCAGCCACTCCGGCAGGGGGCCGGAATATAGCAATCAGCCCCAGCATTTT
abundance: few; d_gene: TRBD2; j_gene: TRBJ2-7; v_gene: TRBV9; CDR3aa: CASSASGGPYEQYF; CDR3nt: TGTGCCAGCAGCGCTAGCGGGGGGCCATACGAGCAGTACTTC
abundance: .; d_gene: TRBD2; j_gene: TRBJ2-5; v_gene: TRBV9; CDR3aa: CASSVTAGGAFQETQYF; CDR3nt: TGTGCCAGCAGCGTAACAGCGGGGGGGGCGTTCCAAGAGACCCAGTACTTC
abundance: .; d_gene: .; j_gene: TRBJ1-3; v_gene: TRBV28; CDR3aa: CASSPAGDRSGNTIYF; CDR3nt: TGTGCCAGCAGCCCAGCAGGGGACCGCTCTGGAAACACCATATATTTT
abundance: .; d_gene: .; j_gene: TRBJ1-1; v_gene: TRBV29-1; CDR3aa: CSVGDMQLSRFTEAFF; CDR3nt: TGCAGCGTTGGGGACATGCAACTATCAAGATTCACTGAAGCTTTCTTT
abundance: .; d_gene: .; j_gene: TRBJ2-7; v_gene: TRBV30; CDR3aa: CAWSVLISSYEQYF; CDR3nt: TGTGCCTGGAGTGTACTGATTTCGTCCTACGAGCAGTACTTC
abundance: .; d_gene: .; j_gene: TRBJ1-1; v_gene: TRBV14; CDR3aa: CASSQDWWRGRNTEAFF; CDR3nt: TGTGCCAGCAGCCAAGATTGGTGGCGGGGGAGGAACACTGAAGCTTTCTTT
abundance: .; d_gene: .; j_gene: TRBJ1-1; v_gene: TRBV6-5; CDR3aa: CASSYSSRIRHTEAFF; CDR3nt: TGTGCCAGCAGTTACTCGAGCAGGATTCGGCACACTGAAGCTTTCTTT
abundance: .; d_gene: TRBD2; j_gene: TRBJ2-5; v_gene: TRBV7-2; CDR3aa: CASSPHSGQETQYF; CDR3nt: TGTGCCAGCAGCCCCCATAGCGGGCAAGAGACCCAGTACTTC
abundance: .; d_gene: .; j_gene: TRBJ2-7; v_gene: TRBV7-9; CDR3aa: CASSFFISGYRSYEQYF; CDR3nt: TGTGCCAGCAGCTTCTTTATCTCAGGGTATAGGTCCTACGAGCAGTACTTC
abundance: .; d_gene: TRBD1; j_gene: TRBJ2-5; v_gene: TRBV5-7; CDR3aa: CASSADRDQETQYF; CDR3nt: TGTGCCAGCAGCGCCGACAGGGACCAAGAGACCCAGTACTTC
abundance: .; d_gene: .; j_gene: TRBJ1-5; v_gene: TRBV5-6; CDR3aa: CASSLWATNQPQHF; CDR3nt: TGTGCCAGCAGCTTATGGGCAACGAATCAGCCCCAGCATTTT
abundance: few; d_gene: .; j_gene: TRBJ1-6; v_gene: TRBV11-2; CDR3aa: CASSSQGRRSPLHF; CDR3nt: TGTGCCAGCAGCTCACAGGGAAGGCGATCACCCCTCCACTTT
abundance: .; d_gene: .; j_gene: TRBJ2-2; v_gene: TRBV7-8; CDR3aa: CASSSYTGELFF; CDR3nt: TGTGCCAGCAGCTCATACACCGGGGAGCTGTTTTTT
abundance: .; d_gene: .; j_gene: TRBJ2-2; v_gene: TRBV4-3; CDR3aa: CASSPQGFDTGELFF; CDR3nt: TGCGCCAGCAGCCCCCAGGGGTTCGACACCGGGGAGCTGTTTTTT
abundance: .; d_gene: TRBD1; j_gene: TRBJ1-1; v_gene: TRBV7-2; CDR3aa: CASSLTGVGNTEAFF; CDR3nt: TGTGCCAGCAGCCTGACAGGGGTGGGGAACACTGAAGCTTTCTTT
abundance: .; d_gene: TRBD1; j_gene: TRBJ2-1; v_gene: TRBV12-5; CDR3aa: CASGLTGAAGGTNEQFF; CDR3nt: TGTGCTAGTGGTTTGACCGGGGCGGCAGGGGGCACGAATGAGCAGTTCTTC
abundance: .; d_gene: .; j_gene: TRBJ1-1; v_gene: TRBV7-9; CDR3aa: CASSPPGTEAFF; CDR3nt: TGTGCCAGCAGCCCTCCGGGCACTGAAGCTTTCTTT
abundance: .; d_gene: .; j_gene: TRBJ2-3; v_gene: TRBV5-1; CDR3aa: CASSTGGGLGDTQYF; CDR3nt: TGCGCCAGCAGCACCGGGGGTGGGTTGGGAGATACGCAGTATTTT
abundance: .; d_gene: .; j_gene: TRBJ1-1; v_gene: TRBV7-8; CDR3aa: CASSSETGQGMNTEAFF; CDR3nt: TGTGCCAGCAGCTCTGAAACGGGGCAGGGGATGAACACTGAAGCTTTCTTT
abundance: .; d_gene: TRBD2; j_gene: TRBJ2-1; v_gene: TRBV7-2; CDR3aa: CASSFRLAEFYNEQFF; CDR3nt: TGTGCCAGCAGCTTCCGACTAGCGGAGTTTTACAATGAGCAGTTCTTC
abundance: .; d_gene: .; j_gene: TRBJ1-2; v_gene: TRBV29-1; CDR3aa: CSVEDLAQGGYGYTF; CDR3nt: TGCAGCGTTGAAGATTTGGCGCAGGGAGGCTATGGCTACACCTTC
abundance: .; d_gene: TRBD1; j_gene: TRBJ2-7; v_gene: TRBV13; CDR3aa: CASSPRDRGYEQYF; CDR3nt: TGTGCCAGCAGCCCCCGGGACAGGGGTTACGAGCAGTACTTC
abundance: .; d_gene: .; j_gene: TRBJ1-3; v_gene: TRBV7-9; CDR3aa: CASSLGVGGSSGNTIYF; CDR3nt: TGTGCCAGCAGCTTAGGGGTTGGAGGGAGCTCTGGAAACACCATATATTTT
abundance: .; d_gene: TRBD1; j_gene: TRBJ1-5; v_gene: TRBV6-1; CDR3aa: CASSGRDSYSNQPQHF; CDR3nt: TGTGCCAGCAGTGGGCGGGACAGCTATAGCAATCAGCCCCAGCATTTT
abundance: .; d_gene: .; j_gene: TRBJ1-2; v_gene: TRBV28; CDR3aa: CASSSPSPYRDNYGYTF; CDR3nt: TGTGCCAGCAGTTCCCCTTCACCCTACAGAGACAACTATGGCTACACCTTC
abundance: .; d_gene: TRBD1; j_gene: TRBJ1-1; v_gene: TRBV14; CDR3aa: CASSRDRGGTEAFF; CDR3nt: TGTGCCAGCAGCCGGGACAGGGGGGGCACTGAAGCTTTCTTT
abundance: .; d_gene: .; j_gene: TRBJ2-7; v_gene: TRBV7-8; CDR3aa: CASSFNPRGGTYEQYF; CDR3nt: TGTGCCAGCAGCTTTAATCCTCGCGGTGGAACCTACGAGCAGTACTTC
abundance: .; d_gene: TRBD2; j_gene: TRBJ2-3; v_gene: TRBV28; CDR3aa: CASREQRGAGDTQYF; CDR3nt: TGTGCCAGCAGAGAGCAGCGGGGGGCTGGAGATACGCAGTATTTT
abundance: few; d_gene: .; j_gene: TRBJ2-2; v_gene: TRBV2; CDR3aa: CASREGFANTGELFF; CDR3nt: TGTGCCAGCAGGGAGGGGTTCGCGAACACCGGGGAGCTGTTTTTT